Below are 10 T cell receptor beta chains sequenced from a single sample in a study of T cells in Graves' hyperthyroidism and ophthalmopathy (dated by TCRdb to the late 2010s). Libraries were constructed by multiplex PCR. This sample was sequenced with an Illumina HiSeq 2000. TCR beta CDR3 regions were amplified from RNA transcripts. The first round of RT-PCR for the TCR CDR3 was performed with the HTBI primer set and the Qiagen OneStep RT-PCR kit. Starting from the raw public reads, TCRdb applied fastp trimming at Q25, assembled clones with MiXCR and retained in-frame beta chains. Each entry is one CDR3 protein sequence, shown with its most common DNA and genes. The sample yields 300,000 to 450,000 distinct CDR3 sequences; around 14% were counted once. The ten largest clones take up roughly 8.3% of the sample. Sequenced sample: blood. The receptors here all came from a woman between 18 and 30 years old with Graves' hyperthyroidism.

This clonotype was seen ten or more times. V usage is TRBV6-1 and J usage is TRBJ2-5, with 7 bases fitting TRBD1. Germline-derived CDR1 and CDR2 are MNHNS and SASEGT. V was clipped by 7 bases and J by 2 bases; unmatched bases: 7. The CDR3 runs 14 residues. The DNA of the CDR3 is TGTGCCAGCAACAACAGGGGTGGGCAAGAGACCCAGTACTTC. Translation gives CASNNRGGQETQYF.

This clonotype was counted a few times. V is TRBV10-3 and J is TRBJ1-5; weak D call: TRBD1 (5 bases). Trimming stripped 3 bases from V and 1 base from J, with 7 bases between. Germline CDR1 is ENHRY and CDR2 is SYGVKD. There are 14 residues in the CDR3. The CDR3 DNA is TGTGCCATCAGTGACAGGGAAAGCAATCAGCCCCAGCATTTT. Protein: CAISDRESNQPQHF.

As for this clonotype: At one of its ends the junction is not consistent with the germline gene, which may arise from a read error. The chain recombines TRBV9 with TRBJ2-1; TRBD2 matches at 10 bases. This CDR3 is 18 amino acids long. Germline lookup yields CDR1 SGDLS and CDR2 YYNGEE. CDR3 sequence reads: CANSPRTSGDFGADEQFF. The CDR3 nucleotides are TGTGCCAACAGCCCAAGGACTAGCGGAGATTTCGGGGCCGATGAGCAGTTCTTC. The whole variable domain, remainder taken from reference TRBV9 and TRBJ2-1, is DSGVTQTPKHLITATGQRVTLRCSPRSGDLSVYWYQQSLDQGLQFLIQYYNGEERAKGNILERFSAQQFPDLHSELNLSSLELGDSALYFCANSPRTSGDFGADEQFFGPGTRLTVL.

This clonotype has a count of ten or more. The chain combines TRBV10-3 with TRBJ2-4, with TRBD1 as a possible D gene (5 bases). The CDR3 sequence is 14 residues long. CDR1 and CDR2 (germline): ENHRY, SYGVKD. V gave up 2 bases and J gave up 3 bases, with 8 bases separating them. The CDR3: CAISETGIKNIQYF. In nucleotides, the CDR3 is TGTGCCATCAGTGAGACAGGAATCAAAAACATTCAGTACTTC.

The chain uses TRBV6-2 or TRBV6-3 and TRBJ2-7, with D hard to call. Germline CDR1 is MNHEY and CDR2 is SVGEGT. The CDR3 contains 12 residues. Trimming left V 7 bases short and J 4 bases short, with 11 bases between. The CDR3 nucleotides are TGTGCCAGCACCGACGGATGGTACGAGCAGTACTTC. Translation gives CASTDGWYEQYF.

This clonotype was picked up many times. The rearrangement links TRBV6-2 or TRBV6-3 to TRBJ2-3; D is undetermined. Trimming cost V 6 bases and J 0 bases, with 13 bases left between them. The CDR3 spans 15 residues. Looked up from germline, CDR1 is MNHEY and CDR2 is SVGEGT. CDR3: CASRKVWPSTDTQYF. The CDR3, as DNA: TGTGCCAGCAGGAAAGTATGGCCTAGCACAGATACGCAGTATTTT.

This clonotype was picked up many times. The chain recombines TRBV20-1 with TRBJ1-1; D call uncertain. The CDR3 is 12 amino acids. V was trimmed by 6 bases and J by 1 base, leaving 9 bases between them. Germline V gene lookup returns CDR1 DFQATT and CDR2 SNEGSKA (reference sequence). The CDR3 reads CSAGGRNTEAFF. CDR3 bases: TGCAGTGCCGGAGGGAGGAACACTGAAGCTTTCTTT.

Many counts were recorded for this clonotype. V is TRBV18 and J is TRBJ1-5, with D perhaps matching TRBD1 (6 bases). V lost 6 bases and J lost 7, with 13 bases in between. The germline V gene has CDR1 KGHSH and CDR2 LQKENI. CDR3 length: 13 residues. CDR3 coding DNA: TGTGCCAGCTCGTTCGGGACAAACCAGCCCCAGCATTTT. It encodes CASSFGTNQPQHF.

The sample holds a few counts of this clonotype. This chain joins TRBV7-2 and TRBJ1-6; D might be TRBD1 (6 bases). Germline values: CDR1 SGHTA, CDR2 FQGNSA. V was trimmed by 5 bases and J by 11 bases, leaving 22 bases between them. This CDR3 is built from 16 residues. DNA for the CDR3: TGTGCCAGCAGCCCACAGGGTCACGAATGGGGAACACCCCTCCACTTT. Translating gives CASSPQGHEWGTPLHF.

The J gene is TRBJ2-7, the V gene TRBV6-1; 14 positions agree with TRBD2. This CDR3 spans 16 amino acids. The junction had 11 bases not matched to a gene; V was cut back by 6 bases and J by 7 bases. The germline V gene encodes CDR1 MNHNS and CDR2 SASEGT. The CDR3 loop reads CASSPRLAGGLNEQYF. CDR3 sequence (DNA): TGTGCCAGCAGCCCCAGACTAGCGGGGGGGCTTAATGAGCAGTACTTC.